A selection of T cell receptor beta chains follows, all from one sample in a study of control samples from healthy donors and cancer patients. Here immunoSEQ multiplex PCR was the method, and the copy in TCRdb shows in-frame clones only, minus some. The top ten hold about 2.3% of the sample, which has 100,000 to 150,000 clones, approximately 92% seen once. Sequenced: blood. These receptors all come from a man aged 40-50 years in good health. Both conserved end residues are part of each CDR3. Each record gives: clone size, J gene, D gene, V gene, CDR3 DNA, CDR3 protein. The D gene is left open where the match is weak. Clone size appears in some rows only: once, few, many, or a class for an expanded clone.

>-|TRBJ2-1|-|TRBV20-1
TGCAGTGCCGTCAAGTACAATGAGCAGTTCTTC
CSAVKYNEQFF
>-|TRBJ2-2|TRBD1|TRBV5-4
TGTGCCAGCAGCTCCATGACAGGGGTGGCCACCGGGGAGCTGTTTTTT
CASSSMTGVATGELFF
>-|TRBJ2-3|-|TRBV10-2
TGCGCCAGCAGTGCGGGGTGGGGCACAGATACGCAGTATTTT
CASSAGWGTDTQYF
>-|TRBJ1-1|-|TRBV7-9
TGTGCCAGCAGCTTAGGGCAGGGGGCTTTCTTT
CASSLGQGAFF
>-|TRBJ1-6|-|TRBV27
TGTGCCAGCAGTTTAGGACCAAGCTCCTATAATTCACCCCTCCACTTT
CASSLGPSSYNSPLHF
>-|TRBJ2-7|TRBD2|TRBV29-1
TGCAGCGTTGGGCTAGCGGGGTCCTACGAGCAGTACTTC
CSVGLAGSYEQYF
>-|TRBJ2-4|TRBD2|TRBV6-4
TGTGCCAGCAGACTAGCGGGGGCCAAAAACATTCAGTACTTC
CASRLAGAKNIQYF
>-|TRBJ2-2|-|TRBV4-1
TGCGCCAGCAGCCAAGAAGGTCGTGGGGCCACCGGGGAGCTGTTTTTT
CASSQEGRGATGELFF
>-|TRBJ1-1|-|TRBV5-1
TGCGCCAGCAGCTTGGAGGCGACAATGAACACTGAAGCTTTCTTT
CASSLEATMNTEAFF
>once|TRBJ2-2|-|TRBV27
TGTGCCAGCAGTTTTAGGTGGCGAGGGGAGCTGTTTTTT
CASSFRWRGELFF
>-|TRBJ2-7|-|TRBV5-3
TGTGCCAGAAGCTTAAAAGGCGGGCCCTACGAGCAGTACTTC
CARSLKGGPYEQYF
>-|TRBJ2-1|TRBD2|TRBV9
TGTGCCAGCAGCGTATTCCGACTAGCGGGGGGCCACTCCTACAATGAGCAGTTCTTC
CASSVFRLAGGHSYNEQFF
>once|TRBJ2-5|TRBD2|TRBV19
TGTGCCAGTAGTACGGGGGGGAGCTTCCAAGAGACCCAGTACTTC
CASSTGGSFQETQYF
>-|TRBJ1-6|TRBD1|TRBV4-2
TGTGCCAGCAGCCAAGTTACCCGGGACAGGGGGCCACCCCTCCACTTT
CASSQVTRDRGPPLHF
>-|TRBJ1-2|-|TRBV2
TGTGCCAGCAGTGGGACTTTCTATGGCTACACCTTC
CASSGTFYGYTF
>-|TRBJ2-5|TRBD2|TRBV27
TGTGCCAGCAGTCACAGACTAGCGGGGTCCGAGACCCAGTACTTC
CASSHRLAGSETQYF
>-|TRBJ2-7|-|TRBV27
TGTGCCAGCAGACCTGGCATGGGGAAGCGGGCCTCCTACGAGCAGTACTTC
CASRPGMGKRASYEQYF
>-|TRBJ2-7|-|TRBV5-8
TGTGCCAGCAGCTTGGCCGGAGGCAGAACTCACTACGAGCAGTACTTC
CASSLAGGRTHYEQYF
>-|TRBJ2-5|-|TRBV7-2
TGTGCCAGCAGCGCGGGACGCGGTAGCGAGACCCAGTACTTC
CASSAGRGSETQYF
>-|TRBJ1-2|-|TRBV9
TGTGCCAGCAGCGCCTCGACAGGCGTTAACTATGGCTACACCTTC
CASSASTGVNYGYTF
>-|TRBJ2-1|-|TRBV11-1
TGTGCCAGCAGCTTCGCCAACAATGAGCAGTTCTTC
CASSFANNEQFF
>-|TRBJ2-5|TRBD1|TRBV23-1
TGCGCCAGCTGCGGGACAGGGAGCTTCCAAGAGACCCAGTACTTC
CASCGTGSFQETQYF
>-|TRBJ2-7|-|TRBV5-4
TGTGCCAGCAGCAACCCGCTAAACGACGAGCAGTACTTC
CASSNPLNDEQYF
>once|TRBJ2-1|TRBD2|TRBV6-1
TGTGCCAGCAGTGACCTCGGGCGGGGGGACAATGAGCAGTTCTTC
CASSDLGRGDNEQFF
>once|TRBJ2-7|-|TRBV18
TGTGCCAGCTCACCACCGATAGGCTCCAACGAGCAGTACTTC
CASSPPIGSNEQYF
>-|TRBJ2-3|-|TRBV5-1
TGCGCCAGCAGCTTGGATGTGGGGATAGATACGCAGTATTTT
CASSLDVGIDTQYF
>-|TRBJ2-1|-|TRBV19
TGTGCCAGTAGTATAGGGCAATACCTCAATGAGCAGTTCTTC
CASSIGQYLNEQFF
>-|TRBJ1-1|TRBD1|TRBV5-4
TGTGCCAGCACCCATAAAACAGGGGGTCGGACTGAAGCTTTCTTT
CASTHKTGGRTEAFF
>-|TRBJ2-5|TRBD1|TRBV15
TGTGCCACCAGCGGGGGACAGGGGGCCGTAGAGACCCAGTACTTC
CATSGGQGAVETQYF
>-|TRBJ1-2|-|TRBV28
TGTGCCAGCAGTCCTACCCCCGGGGGCGACCACTATGGCTACACCTTC
CASSPTPGGDHYGYTF
>-|TRBJ1-1|-|TRBV19
TGTGCCAGTAGTATAACGGGTCAGGTGAACACTGAAGCTTTCTTT
CASSITGQVNTEAFF
>-|TRBJ2-5|TRBD2|TRBV5-5
TGTGCCAGCAGCCTCGGGACTAGCGGGTACCAAGAGACCCAGTACTTC
CASSLGTSGYQETQYF
>-|TRBJ1-1|TRBD1|TRBV5-1
TGCGCCAGCAGCTTGGGGTTGGGACAGATGAACACTGAAGCTTTCTTT
CASSLGLGQMNTEAFF
>-|TRBJ2-7|-|TRBV4-1
TGCGCCAGCAGCCAAGAACAGACTCCCGGCTACGAGCAGTACTTC
CASSQEQTPGYEQYF
>-|TRBJ2-3|-|TRBV9
TGTGCCAGCAGCGGAGGACAGAGCGCGCAGTATTTT
CASSGGQSAQYF
>-|TRBJ2-3|-|TRBV2
TGTGCCAGCAGTGGGACATCGAGGACCTTGGATACGCAGTATTTT
CASSGTSRTLDTQYF
>-|TRBJ1-2|-|TRBV6-5
TGTGCCAGCAGCCCCTGGAAAAACTATGGCTACACCTTC
CASSPWKNYGYTF
>-|TRBJ1-3|-|TRBV6-5
TGTGCCAGCAGTCAGTACAGGGCTGGAAACACCATATATTTT
CASSQYRAGNTIYF
>once|TRBJ1-2|-|TRBV27
TGTGCCAGCAGTTCCCCTTCGACAGGAAACTATGGCTACACCTTC
CASSSPSTGNYGYTF
>-|TRBJ1-6|-|TRBV3-1/TRBV3-2
TGTGCCAGCAGCCTTGGACGAGGAGAGTCACCCCTCCACTTT
CASSLGRGESPLHF
>-|TRBJ2-2|-|TRBV28
TGTGCCTCCCAAGGAGCCGGACACGGGAAGACCGGGGAGCTGTTTTTT
CASQGAGHGKTGELFF
>-|TRBJ1-2|TRBD1|TRBV5-6
TGTGCCAGCAGCCGACAGGGTTATAACTATGGCTACACCTTC
CASSRQGYNYGYTF
>-|TRBJ2-7|-|TRBV7-2
TGTGCCAGCAGCCCACTCTTGTCAGGATGGGACTACGAGCAGTACTTC
CASSPLLSGWDYEQYF
>-|TRBJ2-4|-|TRBV6-5
TGTGCCAGCATTGCCATAGCCAAAAACATTCAGTACTTC
CASIAIAKNIQYF
>-|TRBJ1-2|-|TRBV13
TGTGCCAGCAGCTTAAGACAGAGAGAACTAACTGTTGGCTACACCTTC
CASSLRQRELTVGYTF
>-|TRBJ2-1|-|TRBV7-6
TGTGCCAGCAGCTTTTTGCCGGGGGCGACCAATGAGCAGTTCTTC
CASSFLPGATNEQFF
>few|TRBJ1-1|-|TRBV2
TGTGCCAGCAGCCGACAGCCAAACACTGAAGCTTTCTTT
CASSRQPNTEAFF
>-|TRBJ1-2|-|TRBV5-4
TGTGCCAGCGGCCGAGGTGGAGGCGCCCCCAATAACTATGGCTACACCTTC
CASGRGGGAPNNYGYTF
>-|TRBJ1-5|-|TRBV24-1
TGTGCCACCAGTGGAGGAGGGGAGCAGCCCCAGCATTTT
CATSGGGEQPQHF
>-|TRBJ2-3|TRBD2|TRBV6-4
TGTGCCAGCTCAGTAGGACTAGCGACAGATACGCAGTATTTT
CASSVGLATDTQYF
>-|TRBJ1-5|TRBD1|TRBV19
TGTGCCAGTAGTATGCGCGGGACAGGGGGGGGTGAGCCCCAGCATTTT
CASSMRGTGGGEPQHF